The 26 T cell receptor beta chains below were found in one sample sequenced in a study of T cell changes during pregnancy in multiple sclerosis. The data were produced by immunoSEQ multiplex PCR, yet TCRdb's version contains in-frame clones alone and is incomplete. The sample lists tens of thousands of clones, more than 85% occurring once. The specimen was peripheral blood, collected in the first trimester of pregnancy. These receptors originate from a female donor with multiple sclerosis, enrolled in a pregnancy study.

The rearrangement joins TRBV5-4 to TRBJ1-3; D is perhaps TRBD1 (6 bases). V was cut by 7 bases and J by 5 bases, with 22 bases left in between. CDR1 is SGHNT and CDR2 is YYREEE in the germline V gene (reference sequence). CDR3 length: 16 residues. The CDR3 DNA sequence: TGTGCCAGCCCCACGACCACACAGGGTTGGAGAAACACCATATATTTT. It yields the protein CASPTTTQGWRNTIYF. Full variable domain (missing parts from reference TRBV5-4 and TRBJ1-3): ETGVTQSPTHLIKTRGQQVTLRCSSQSGHNTVSWYQQALGQGPQFIFQYYREEENGRGNFPPRFSGLQFPNYSSELNVNALELDDSALYLCASPTTTQGWRNTIYFGEGSWLTVV.

This chain joins TRBV7-9 and TRBJ1-1; D is possibly TRBD1 (6 bases). Germline V gene lookup returns CDR1 SEHNR and CDR2 FQNEAQ (reference sequence). Trimming cost V 2 bases and J 2 bases, with 9 bases left between them. The CDR3 runs to 14 residues. DNA for the CDR3: TGTGCCAGCAGCTTAACAGGGCACAACACTGAAGCTTTCTTT. It encodes CASSLTGHNTEAFF.

The CDR3 spells CASSLGAGTYEQYF. As DNA, the CDR3 is TGTGCCAGCAGTTTGGGGGCTGGCACCTACGAGCAGTACTTC. The J gene is TRBJ2-7, the V gene TRBV27; weak D call: TRBD1 (6 bases). The CDR3 runs 14 residues. Germline CDR1 MNHEY, CDR2 SMNVEV (reference sequence). Trimming removed 3 bases at V and 2 bases at J, with 11 bases between.

This sequence joins TRBV10-3 and TRBJ1-2; possible D gene TRBD1, 6 bases. The V end lost 11 bases, the J end lost 7 bases, and 26 bases lay between the germline ends. The CDR3 has 15 residues. The V gene's germline CDR1 is ENHRY and CDR2 SYGVKD. CDR3 loop: CAVKGDKAVSGGYTF. The CDR3 DNA follows: TGTGCCGTAAAGGGGGACAAGGCCGTTTCGGGTGGCTACACCTTC.

The chain is built from TRBV6-1 and TRBJ2-3; tentative D call: TRBD2 (6 bases). This CDR3 contains 14 residues. The V end lost 8 bases, the J end lost 0 bases, and 12 bases lay between the germline ends. CDR1 is MNHNS and CDR2 is SASEGT in the germline V gene. CDR3 in amino acids: CASWRAGSTDTQYF. CDR3 in DNA: TGTGCCAGCTGGAGGGCGGGAAGCACAGATACGCAGTATTTT.

Here the CDR3 DNA reads TGTGCCAGTGCCTCTGAAATTAGCGTCTACGAGAAAAACATTCAGTACTTC. Translating it yields CASASEISVYEKNIQYF. The chain couples TRBV19 to TRBJ2-4, with D maybe TRBD2 (5 bases). CDR3 length: 17 residues. The germline gives CDR1 LNHDA, CDR2 SQIVND (reference sequence). V dropped 8 bases and J dropped 4 bases, with 24 bases sitting between them.

The chain links TRBV27 to TRBJ2-7, with D possibly matching TRBD1 (5 bases). Germline V gives CDR1 MNHEY, CDR2 SMNVEV (reference sequence). The CDR3 has 13 residues. V lost 4 bases to trimming and J lost 4 bases, with 11 bases between them. The CDR3 here is CASSSQGEYEQYF. The CDR3 nucleotides are TGTGCCAGCAGTTCCCAGGGCGAATACGAGCAGTACTTC.

The rearrangement uses TRBV10-3 and TRBJ2-7; D remains unclear. The V end lost 6 bases, the J end lost 0 bases, and 12 bases lay between the germline ends. The CDR3 extends over 14 amino acids. CDR1 ENHRY and CDR2 SYGVKD come from the germline V gene. CDR3 amino acids: CAIRNHSLSYEQYF. The CDR3, as DNA: TGTGCCATCAGGAACCACAGCCTCTCCTACGAGCAGTACTTC.

V gene TRBV6-6 combines with J gene TRBJ2-3; 8 bases fit TRBD2. The V and J ends lost 5 bases and 8 bases, in that order; junction bases with no gene match: 15. The CDR3 has 16 residues. Per the germline V gene, CDR1 is MNHNY and CDR2 is SVGAGI (reference sequence). DNA of the CDR3: TGTGCCAGCAGTCCCGGGGGGGCCTCGTTGGGGGGTACGCAGTATTTT. It yields the protein CASSPGGASLGGTQYF.

This clone was detected only once. The rearrangement joins TRBV15 to TRBJ1-2; D gene uncertain. V was pared by 0 bases and J by 5 bases, with 7 bases between. The CDR3 length is 13 residues. In germline, CDR1 is LNHNV, CDR2 YYDKDF (reference sequence). CDR3 DNA sequence: TGTGCCACCAGCAGAGATCCTTTGTATGGCTACACCTTC. Amino acid sequence: CATSRDPLYGYTF.

The chain combines TRBV5-5 with TRBJ2-5; 7 positions agree with TRBD1. The V segment lost 4 bases and the J segment 3 bases; nucleotides outside the gene matches: 3. CDR3 length: 13 amino acids. The V gene's germline CDR1 is SGHKS and CDR2 YYEKEE (reference sequence). CDR3: CASSPGQKETQYF. As DNA, the CDR3 is TGTGCCAGCAGCCCGGGACAGAAAGAGACCCAGTACTTC. The variable domain in full, completed from reference TRBV5-5 and TRBJ2-5, reads DAGVTQSPTHLIKTRGQQVTLRCSPISGHKSVSWYQQVLGQGPQFIFQYYEKEERGRGNFPDRFSARQFPNYSSELNVNALLLGDSALYLCASSPGQKETQYFGPGTRLLVL.

The V and J genes are TRBV5-1 and TRBJ1-4; D not certain. The CDR3 is 14 amino acids. The V and J ends lost 1 base and 6 bases respectively, with 10 bases between them. Germline V gene data show CDR1 as SGHRS and CDR2 as YFSETQ. The DNA for the CDR3 is TGCGCCAGCAGCTTGCGGGGATTTGATGAAAAACTGTTTTTT. It translates to CASSLRGFDEKLFF. Variable domain in full (rest from reference TRBV5-1 and TRBJ1-4): KAGVTQTPRYLIKTRGQQVTLSCSPISGHRSVSWYQQTPGQGLQFLFEYFSETQRNKGNFPGRFSGRQFSNSRSEMNVSTLELGDSALYLCASSLRGFDEKLFFGSGTQLSVL.

This clone was detected only once. V and J are TRBV19 and TRBJ2-2, with 8 bases that match TRBD1. J lost 5 bases, V lost 6 bases, and 8 bases had no gene match. CDR1 and CDR2 (germline): LNHDA, SQIVND (reference sequence). The CDR3 is made up of 15 amino acids. The CDR3: CASSPTGGRTGELFF. The DNA for the CDR3 is TGTGCCAGTAGCCCCACAGGGGGACGGACCGGGGAGCTGTTTTTT.

This chain connects TRBV7-2 to TRBJ2-1; 7 nucleotides match TRBD2. J was trimmed by 1 base and V by 10 bases; bases with no gene match: 7. CDR1 is SGHTA, CDR2 FQGNSA, per germline. This CDR3 is built from 14 residues. The CDR3 sequence: CATKAGVSYNEQFF. CDR3 DNA: TGTGCCACGAAGGCGGGAGTGTCCTACAATGAGCAGTTCTTC.

The chain has TRBV10-3 and TRBJ2-7; D may be TRBD1 (6 bases). Germline CDR1 and CDR2: ENHRY and SYGVKD. V gave up 6 bases and J gave up 3 bases, with 12 bases separating them. CDR3 length: 13 amino acids. CDR3 amino acids: CAISRDIDYEQYF. CDR3 sequence (DNA): TGTGCCATCAGCAGGGACATTGACTACGAGCAGTACTTC.

Written as DNA, the CDR3 is TGTGCCAGTAGTAGGGACAGGGGGCCCGGGGAGCTGTTTTTT. It translates to CASSRDRGPGELFF. V gene TRBV19 combines with J gene TRBJ2-2, with TRBD1 identical over 12 bases. V was clipped by 4 bases and J by 6 bases; unmatched bases: 0. Germline-derived CDR1 and CDR2 are LNHDA and SQIVND (reference sequence). The CDR3 has 14 residues.

This chain joins TRBV6-1 and TRBJ1-2; D remains unclear. Germline V gene sequence: CDR1 MNHNS, CDR2 SASEGT. V lost 6 bases and J 2 bases, leaving 7 bases between the germline ends. The CDR3 has 12 amino acids. The CDR3 loop reads CASRGGNYGYTF. CDR3 nucleotides: TGTGCCAGCAGAGGAGGGAACTATGGCTACACCTTC.

This chain joins TRBV27 and TRBJ2-1, with 9 bases matching TRBD1. The germline V gene has CDR1 MNHEY and CDR2 SMNVEV (reference sequence). V lost 5 bases to trimming and J lost 0 bases; unmatched junction nucleotides: 5. CDR3 length: 16 residues. The CDR3 nucleotides read TGTGCCAGCAGTAGGACAGGGGTCAGCTCCTACAATGAGCAGTTCTTC. Translating gives CASSRTGVSSYNEQFF.

The rearrangement links TRBV5-4 to TRBJ2-7; 9 bases map to TRBD2. CDR1 is SGHNT and CDR2 is YYREEE in the germline V gene (reference sequence). CDR3 length: 15 residues. V lost 4 bases and J lost 0; bases outside the gene matches: 5. In DNA form, the CDR3 reads TGTGCCAGCAGCCTTGCGGGAGGGAGCTCCTACGAGCAGTACTTC. Protein: CASSLAGGSSYEQYF.

This chain uses TRBV9 with TRBJ2-1, with 9 bases matching TRBD2. The CDR3 contains 20 residues. Trimming cost V 1 base and J 0 bases; bases outside gene matches: 14. The germline V gene has CDR1 SGDLS and CDR2 YYNGEE. CDR3 DNA: TGTGCCAGCAGCGTACCGGGACTAGCCTTGAACACCTCCTCCTACAATGAGCAGTTCTTC. This gives the protein CASSVPGLALNTSSYNEQFF.

This chain uses TRBV30 with TRBJ2-5; tentative D call: TRBD1 (5 bases). This CDR3 is built from 13 residues. V was trimmed by 2 bases and J by 1 base, leaving 8 bases between them. Per germline, CDR1 GTSNPN and CDR2 SVGIG (reference sequence). CDR3 sequence reads: CAWSRGLQETQYF. CDR3 bases: TGTGCCTGGAGTAGGGGTCTCCAAGAGACCCAGTACTTC.

The chain has TRBV28 and TRBJ1-3, with 9 nucleotides matching TRBD1. Germline CDR1 MDHEN, CDR2 SYDVKM. Trimming cost V 4 bases and J 1 base; bases outside gene matches: 5. The CDR3 totals 16 residues. CDR3 coding DNA: TGTGCCAGCAGTTCCCCGGGACAGGGATCTGGAAACACCATATATTTT. Its protein product is CASSSPGQGSGNTIYF. Supplemented by reference TRBV28 and TRBJ1-3, the full variable domain reads DVKVTQSSRYLVKRTGEKVFLECVQDMDHENMFWYRQDPGLGLRLIYFSYDVKMKEKGDIPEGYSVSREKKERFSLILESASTNQTSMYLCASSSPGQGSGNTIYFGEGSWLTVV.

In the case of this clone: The conserved phenylalanine or tryptophan is not found at the CDR3 terminus, so this likely reflects a read error. The limits of the CDR3 on the DNA are not certain, so only TCRdb's listed CDR3 is given. V usage is TRBV27 and J usage is TRBJ1-2; the table's D call, TRBD1, has no DNA check behind it. Looked up from germline, CDR1 is MNHEY and CDR2 is SMNVEV (reference sequence). A total of 11 residues make up the CDR3, ends included. The CDR3 spells CASSLPSRQGD.

This chain links TRBV13 with TRBJ2-3; D is possibly TRBD2 (5 bases). The V gene lost 5 bases and the J gene lost 4 bases, with 13 bases spanning the gap. CDR3 size: 14 residues. From germline, CDR1 is PRHDT and CDR2 FYEKMQ (reference sequence). This CDR3 reads CASSPRTGADTQYF. The DNA for the CDR3 is TGTGCCAGCAGCCCTCGGACTGGGGCAGATACGCAGTATTTT.

This clone has a single count. The chain joins TRBV4-1 to TRBJ1-5, with D hard to call. Looked up from germline, CDR1 is MGHRA and CDR2 is YSYEKL. CDR3 length: 14 amino acids. Trimming shortened V by 6 bases and J by 3 bases, and 12 bases separated the two germline ends. CDR3 loop: CASSSPVLNQPQHF. CDR3 DNA sequence: TGCGCCAGCAGTTCCCCCGTACTCAATCAGCCCCAGCATTTT.

The chain recombines TRBV27 with TRBJ2-3, with TRBD1 identical over 8 bases. V was clipped by 5 bases and J by 2 bases; unmatched bases: 12. The length of the CDR3 is 17 residues. Germline V gene sequence: CDR1 MNHEY, CDR2 SMNVEV (reference sequence). CDR3 sequence reads: CASSKVPDREVTDTQYF. The CDR3 region has the DNA TGTGCCAGCAGTAAAGTACCGGACAGGGAGGTCACAGATACGCAGTATTTT.